This T cell receptor beta chain stems from a study of OX40 agonist ivuxolimab in advanced cancers. Study information: The group had a mean age of about 64 years, ranged from about 20 to 90, and was just under 85% male. Three patients got partial responses; one had hepatocellular carcinoma and two had cutaneous melanoma.

The germline V gene has CDR1 MNHNS and CDR2 SASEGT. V dropped 0 bases and J dropped 1 base, with 9 bases sitting between them. CDR3 length: 15 residues. Only in-frame clones appear in the TCRdb table, and some are missing; sequencing was by immunoSEQ multiplex PCR. The repertoire holds about 86,000 clones, with 89% as singletons. Points from the study as a whole: Low normalized T-cell clonal expansion also characterized some of the nonresponders.

On this clone: Its matching antigen is unknown.

Any history of autoimmune disease or systemic immunosuppression disqualified patients. The sample consisted of CD4+ or CD8+ T cells sorted from blood, taken in a trial of the OX40 agonist ivuxolimab. The rearrangement uses TRBV6-1 and TRBJ2-5; D tentatively fits TRBD1 or TRBD2 (5 bases each). This clonotype was obtained from an adult with an advanced solid tumor such as melanoma, head and neck, liver or kidney cancer. The CDR3 DNA sequence: TGTGCCAGCAGTGAAGCTGGGGGAGTCCAAGAGACCCAGTACTTC. It translates to CASSEAGGVQETQYF.